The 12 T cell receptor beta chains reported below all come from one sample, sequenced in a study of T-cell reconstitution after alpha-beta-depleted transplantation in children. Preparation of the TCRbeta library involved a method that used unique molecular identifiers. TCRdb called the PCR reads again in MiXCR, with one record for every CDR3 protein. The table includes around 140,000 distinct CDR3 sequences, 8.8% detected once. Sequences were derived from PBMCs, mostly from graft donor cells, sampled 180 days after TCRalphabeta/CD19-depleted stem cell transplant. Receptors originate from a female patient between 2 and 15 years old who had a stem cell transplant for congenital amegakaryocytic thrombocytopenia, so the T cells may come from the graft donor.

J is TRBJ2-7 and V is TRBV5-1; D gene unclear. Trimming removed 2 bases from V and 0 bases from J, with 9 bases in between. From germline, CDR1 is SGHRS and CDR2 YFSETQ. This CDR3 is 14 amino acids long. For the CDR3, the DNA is TGCGCCAGCAGCTTTCAGATAAGCTCCTACGAGCAGTACTTC. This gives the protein CASSFQISSYEQYF.

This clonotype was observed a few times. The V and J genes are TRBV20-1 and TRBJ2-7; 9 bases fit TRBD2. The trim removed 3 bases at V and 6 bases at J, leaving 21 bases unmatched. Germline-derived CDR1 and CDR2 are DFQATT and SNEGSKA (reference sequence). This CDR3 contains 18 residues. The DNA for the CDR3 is TGCAGTGCTAGTTTCGGAGATGGCGGGGGGGCTAAATTTCCCGAGCAGTACTTC. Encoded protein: CSASFGDGGGAKFPEQYF.

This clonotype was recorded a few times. CDR3 bases: TGTGCCACCAGCAGGGGGATGAATGGAAACACCATATATTTT. This encodes CATSRGMNGNTIYF. The chain carries TRBV15 and TRBJ1-3, with no clear D. The CDR3 contains 14 residues. V was shortened by 3 bases and J by 3 bases, with 9 bases between the two germline ends. CDR1 is LNHNV and CDR2 is YYDKDF in the germline V gene (reference sequence).

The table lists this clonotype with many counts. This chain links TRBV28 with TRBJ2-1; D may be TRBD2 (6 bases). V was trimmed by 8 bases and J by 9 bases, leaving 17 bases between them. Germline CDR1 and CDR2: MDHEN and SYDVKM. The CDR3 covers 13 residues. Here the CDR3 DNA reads TGTGCCAGCGGGGAGTGGAGGGATGGTGAGCAGTTCTTC. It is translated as CASGEWRDGEQFF.

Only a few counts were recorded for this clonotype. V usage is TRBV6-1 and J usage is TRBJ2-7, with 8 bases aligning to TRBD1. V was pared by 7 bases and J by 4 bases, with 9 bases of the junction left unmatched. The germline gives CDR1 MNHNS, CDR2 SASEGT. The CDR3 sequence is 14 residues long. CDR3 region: CASTSGQGAYEQYF. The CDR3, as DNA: TGTGCCAGCACCTCAGGGCAGGGGGCTTACGAGCAGTACTTC.

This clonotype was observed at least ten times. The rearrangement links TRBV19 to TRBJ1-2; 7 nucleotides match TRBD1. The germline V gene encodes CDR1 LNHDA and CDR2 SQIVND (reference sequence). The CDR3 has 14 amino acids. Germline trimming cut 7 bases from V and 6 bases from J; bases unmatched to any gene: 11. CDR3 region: CASMNRGFDNGYTF. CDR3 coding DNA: TGTGCCAGTATGAACAGGGGATTTGATAATGGCTACACCTTC.

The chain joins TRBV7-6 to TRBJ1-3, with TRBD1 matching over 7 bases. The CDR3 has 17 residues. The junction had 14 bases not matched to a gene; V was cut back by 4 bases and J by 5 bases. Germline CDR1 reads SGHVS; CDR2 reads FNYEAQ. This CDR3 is CASSSPYRGAPRNTIYF. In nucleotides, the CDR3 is TGTGCCAGCAGCTCACCCTACAGGGGCGCCCCGCGAAACACCATATATTTT.

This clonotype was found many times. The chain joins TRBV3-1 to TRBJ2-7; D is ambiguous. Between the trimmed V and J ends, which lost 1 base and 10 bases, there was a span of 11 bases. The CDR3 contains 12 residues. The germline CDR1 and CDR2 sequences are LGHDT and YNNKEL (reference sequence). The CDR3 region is CASSQVWDVQYF. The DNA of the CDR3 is TGTGCCAGCAGCCAAGTTTGGGATGTCCAGTACTTC.

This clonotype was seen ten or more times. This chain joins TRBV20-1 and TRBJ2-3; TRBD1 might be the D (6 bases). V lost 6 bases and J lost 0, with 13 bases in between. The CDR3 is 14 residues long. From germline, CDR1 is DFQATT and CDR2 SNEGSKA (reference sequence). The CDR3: CSARRGFSTDTQYF. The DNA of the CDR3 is TGCAGTGCGAGAAGGGGGTTTAGCACAGATACGCAGTATTTT.

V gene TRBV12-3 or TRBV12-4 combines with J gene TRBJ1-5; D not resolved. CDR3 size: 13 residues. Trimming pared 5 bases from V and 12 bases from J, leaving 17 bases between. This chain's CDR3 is CASSTLGPLFQHF. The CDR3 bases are TGTGCCAGCAGTACCCTAGGACCCCTTTTCCAGCATTTT.

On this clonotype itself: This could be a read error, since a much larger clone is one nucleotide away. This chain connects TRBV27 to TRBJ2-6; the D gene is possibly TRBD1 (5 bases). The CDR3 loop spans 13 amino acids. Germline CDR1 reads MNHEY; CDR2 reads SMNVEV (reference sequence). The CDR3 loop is CASSLFGANILTF. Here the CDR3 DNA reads TGTGCCAGCAGTTTATTTGGGGCCAACATCCTGACTTTC.

CDR3 protein: CASSLSGEAFF. CDR3 bases: TGTGCCAGCAGCTTGTCGGGAGAAGCTTTCTTT. The chain employs TRBV5-4 and TRBJ1-1; D remains unclear. CDR1 SGHNT and CDR2 YYREEE come from the germline V gene (reference sequence). The CDR3 contains 11 residues. Trimming left V 1 base short and J 8 bases short, with 6 bases between.